The 3 T cell receptor beta chains in this list originate from one sample, sequenced in a study of blood T cell repertoires in COVID-19 (dated by TCRdb to 2018 to 2021). Preparation of the library involved the immunoSEQ multiplex PCR assay. TCRdb mirrors the immuneACCESS table, restricted to in-frame sequences. Some clones are absent from its copies; in checked studies, under half trace to an unresolved V gene, and the reason for the others is unknown. This sample holds 390,000 or so clones; around 87% were observed only once. The ten largest clonotypes hold about 10% of the sample. The sequenced material came from peripheral blood. The source of these receptors is a woman in her 30s with COVID-19, enrolled during active disease.

The chain couples TRBV7-2 to TRBJ1-1; 7 nucleotides align to TRBD1. Germline assignment: CDR1 SGHTA and CDR2 FQGNSA. The CDR3 loop spans 14 amino acids. V trimming: 5 bases; J trimming: 6 bases; junction bases outside the gene matches: 9. CDR3 loop: CASSLTTGASEAFF. The CDR3 DNA reads TGTGCCAGCAGCCTTACCACAGGGGCCTCTGAAGCTTTCTTT.

The rearrangement links TRBV4-1 to TRBJ2-7; D may be TRBD1 (6 bases). Germline loops: CDR1 MGHRA, CDR2 YSYEKL. Trimming removed 1 base at V and 0 bases at J, with 10 bases between. The length of the CDR3 is 15 residues. CDR3 residues: CASSQGDTGSYEQYF. The DNA for the CDR3 is TGCGCCAGCAGCCAAGGGGACACCGGCTCCTACGAGCAGTACTTC.

V and J are TRBV27 and TRBJ1-2; D remains unclear. Per the germline V gene, CDR1 is MNHEY and CDR2 is SMNVEV (reference sequence). The CDR3 loop spans 13 amino acids. The V and J ends lost 3 bases and 8 bases respectively, with 13 bases between them. DNA of the CDR3: TGTGCCAGCAGTTTTGCGGCGGGAGGCGGCTACACCTTC. This codes for CASSFAAGGGYTF.